This is a list of T cell receptor beta chains from one sample in a study of T cells in Graves' hyperthyroidism and ophthalmopathy. TCRdb recomputed calls from the multiplex PCR reads with MiXCR, one row per CDR3 protein. The sample records under 300,000 distinct CDR3 sequences, approximately 14% being singletons. Sequences were obtained from blood. Receptor source: a woman between 50 and 59 years old with Graves' hyperthyroidism that later progressed to Graves' ophthalmopathy. The CDR3 runs from the conserved cysteine through the conserved F or W.

j_gene: TRBJ2-1
v_gene: TRBV12-3/TRBV12-4
CDR3aa: CASRGQGGRGEQFF

j_gene: TRBJ2-3
v_gene: TRBV7-9
CDR3aa: CASSDVDYTQYF

j_gene: TRBJ2-1
v_gene: TRBV7-9
CDR3aa: CASSPRPLAGGSSYNEQFF

j_gene: TRBJ2-2
v_gene: TRBV7-9
CDR3aa: CASSSAGGGLAGVAGELFF

j_gene: TRBJ2-3
v_gene: TRBV15
CDR3aa: CATSSLLDSDTQYF

j_gene: TRBJ2-5
v_gene: TRBV28
CDR3aa: CASSPPRGRETQYF

j_gene: TRBJ1-2
v_gene: TRBV28
CDR3aa: CASTDRGLGYTF

j_gene: TRBJ2-1
v_gene: TRBV7-2
CDR3aa: CASSDLGGGRGTFYNEQFF

j_gene: TRBJ2-1
v_gene: TRBV28
CDR3aa: CASGLHSGSVEQFF

j_gene: TRBJ1-1
v_gene: TRBV29-1
CDR3aa: CSGTRGLRSMNTEAFF

j_gene: TRBJ1-6
v_gene: TRBV6-1
CDR3aa: CASSYASSYNSPLHF

j_gene: TRBJ1-2
v_gene: TRBV27
CDR3aa: CASRSGVTYGYTF

j_gene: TRBJ2-3
v_gene: TRBV28
CDR3aa: CASGTPFSTDTQYF

j_gene: TRBJ1-2
v_gene: TRBV30
CDR3aa: CAWELPGQRHYGYTF

j_gene: TRBJ2-1
v_gene: TRBV28
CDR3aa: CASSRSPNEQFF

j_gene: TRBJ2-2
v_gene: TRBV11-2
CDR3aa: CASSLDLWAANTGELFF

j_gene: TRBJ2-2
v_gene: TRBV2
CDR3aa: CASREILTGGFVTGELFF

j_gene: TRBJ1-1
v_gene: TRBV28
CDR3aa: CASIGNTEAFF

j_gene: TRBJ2-5
v_gene: TRBV6-1
CDR3aa: CASSVDSGSLKTQYF

j_gene: TRBJ2-3
v_gene: TRBV5-1
CDR3aa: CASSLTGLTDTQYF

j_gene: TRBJ2-2
v_gene: TRBV7-3
CDR3aa: CASSFLLAGAGGELFF

j_gene: TRBJ2-7
v_gene: TRBV12-3/TRBV12-4
CDR3aa: CASSPGGGKYEQYF

j_gene: TRBJ2-1
v_gene: TRBV15
CDR3aa: CATSSVRGITYNEQFF

j_gene: TRBJ2-7
v_gene: TRBV19
CDR3aa: CASSPAGGGYEQYF

j_gene: TRBJ2-7
v_gene: TRBV5-1
CDR3aa: CASSLAELAGAYEQYF

j_gene: TRBJ2-7
v_gene: TRBV7-3
CDR3aa: CASSSGTSTEQYF

j_gene: TRBJ2-5
v_gene: TRBV5-1
CDR3aa: CASSIQETQYF

j_gene: TRBJ2-7
v_gene: TRBV20-1
CDR3aa: CSASMMRTGRLGEQYF

j_gene: TRBJ2-3
v_gene: TRBV4-1
CDR3aa: CASSQQGTQYF

j_gene: TRBJ2-7
v_gene: TRBV27
CDR3aa: CASSFKTSGSLEQYF

j_gene: TRBJ2-1
v_gene: TRBV28
CDR3aa: CASMSLGLAVNEQFF

j_gene: TRBJ2-7
v_gene: TRBV12-3/TRBV12-4
CDR3aa: CALRGGGSYEQYF

j_gene: TRBJ2-1
v_gene: TRBV11-2
CDR3aa: CASSSILAGGPSNEQFF

j_gene: TRBJ2-1
v_gene: TRBV24-1
CDR3aa: CATSDLPGRRDEQFF

j_gene: TRBJ2-3
v_gene: TRBV5-1
CDR3aa: CASSLEPQGQSTDTQYF

j_gene: TRBJ2-5
v_gene: TRBV28
CDR3aa: CASSPTLAGGQETQYF

j_gene: TRBJ2-1
v_gene: TRBV20-1
CDR3aa: CSARDLAGYNEQFF

j_gene: TRBJ2-1
v_gene: TRBV20-1
CDR3aa: CSAKTTSSYNEQFF

j_gene: TRBJ2-7
v_gene: TRBV7-9
CDR3aa: CASSPRSGTGAYEQYF

j_gene: TRBJ2-3
v_gene: TRBV20-1
CDR3aa: CSAHESSTDTQYF

j_gene: TRBJ2-1
v_gene: TRBV4-1
CDR3aa: CASSQGLRTDEQFF

j_gene: TRBJ2-7
v_gene: TRBV27
CDR3aa: CASSSRMASHEQYF

j_gene: TRBJ2-2
v_gene: TRBV5-1
CDR3aa: CASSLSRRQAGTGELFF

j_gene: TRBJ2-1
v_gene: TRBV9
CDR3aa: CASSPPLKTSSSYNEQFF